These 16 T cell receptor beta chains came from one sample sequenced in a study of CD8 T cells in ankylosing spondylitis. TCRdb redid the calling of the 5' RACE reads with MiXCR, one entry per CDR3 protein. The sample contains 200,000 to 300,000 distinct CDR3 sequences, about 10% of which appear only once. The sequenced sample consisted of blood, either unsorted or a sorted T cell fraction (not recorded which). These receptors originate from a male donor with ankylosing spondylitis or in good health (not recorded which).

This clonotype has at least ten counts. CDR3 DNA sequence: TGTGCCAGCAGCTCGGTCTGGGGAACAGATACGCAGTATTTT. Protein product: CASSSVWGTDTQYF. The rearrangement uses TRBV7-9 and TRBJ2-3; no firm D call. CDR3 length: 14 amino acids. In germline, CDR1 is SEHNR, CDR2 FQNEAQ (reference sequence). V gave up 4 bases and J gave up 3 bases, with 11 bases separating them.

The chain employs TRBV11-2 and TRBJ2-5; 8 positions match TRBD1. The V segment lost 1 base and the J segment 2 bases; nucleotides outside the gene matches: 3. This CDR3 comprises 15 residues. Germline CDR1 reads SGHAT; CDR2 reads FQNNGV. The CDR3 reads CASSLVRGRQETQYF. Here the CDR3 DNA reads TGTGCCAGCAGCTTAGTCAGGGGGCGGCAAGAGACCCAGTACTTC.

This clonotype was recorded at least ten times. The genes are TRBV5-6 and TRBJ1-6, with D possibly matching TRBD1 (6 bases). The V end was cut by 5 bases, the J end by 10 bases, with 16 bases between. CDR1 is SGHDT and CDR2 is YYEEEE in the germline V gene. This CDR3 has 14 amino acids. The CDR3 region has the DNA TGTGCCAGCAGGGGGGCGGGTGAAGGATCACCCCTCCACTTT. It is translated as CASRGAGEGSPLHF.

The count of this clonotype is one. The chain is built from TRBV7-8 and TRBJ2-5; 11 bases line up with TRBD2. The CDR3 is made up of 16 amino acids. Germline loops: CDR1 SGHVS, CDR2 FQNEAQ. V shed 5 bases and J 1 base; nucleotides not matched to a gene: 6. The CDR3 sequence: CASSPGLAGPQETQYF. CDR3 bases: TGTGCCAGCAGCCCAGGACTAGCGGGCCCCCAAGAGACCCAGTACTTC.

The chain couples TRBV2 to TRBJ2-7, with a possible D match to TRBD2 (5 bases). Trimming pared 6 bases from V and 7 bases from J, leaving 19 bases between. Germline loops: CDR1 SNHLY, CDR2 FYNNEI. The CDR3 is 14 amino acids. The CDR3 DNA reads TGTGCCAGCAGGATAGGACTGGGGTTGGGAGAGCAGTACTTC. As protein: CASRIGLGLGEQYF.

Many counts were recorded for this clonotype. J is TRBJ2-3 and V is TRBV10-3, with 7 bases fitting TRBD2. The CDR3 loop spans 15 amino acids. V was pared by 7 bases and J by 1 base, with 8 bases of the junction left unmatched. Germline V gene data show CDR1 as ENHRY and CDR2 as SYGVKD. The DNA of the CDR3 is TGTGCCATCACCCTCGACGCGGGGGGCACAGATACGCAGTATTTT. Protein sequence: CAITLDAGGTDTQYF.

This clonotype was picked up many times. This rearrangement joins TRBV12-3 or TRBV12-4 to TRBJ2-1; D unclear. Trimming left V 7 bases short and J 5 bases short, with 18 bases between. This CDR3 contains 15 residues. The CDR3 here is CASTPGPQRDNEQFF. Written as DNA, the CDR3 is TGTGCCAGCACCCCGGGCCCACAACGGGACAATGAGCAGTTCTTC.

The V gene is TRBV21-1, the J gene TRBJ2-7; the table assigns TRBD2, which was not confirmed against the DNA. TRBV21-1 is shown as a pseudogene. The CDR3 runs to 18 residues. The CDR3: CASSKAGPTSTFSYEQYF. In nucleotides, the CDR3 is TGTGCCAGCAGCAAAGCGGGTCCCACTAGCACGTTCTCCTACGAGCAGTACTTC.

This clonotype was observed many times. The CDR3 sequence is CAWSTGLINYGYTF. The CDR3, as DNA: TGTGCCTGGTCCACAGGACTGATAAACTATGGCTACACCTTC. The J gene is TRBJ1-2, the V gene TRBV30; tentatively, D is TRBD1 (5 bases). The CDR3 loop spans 14 amino acids. CDR1 and CDR2 (germline): GTSNPN, SVGIG (reference sequence). Trimming cost V 5 bases and J 2 bases, with 15 bases left between them. Combining the CDR3 with reference TRBV30 and TRBJ1-2 gives the whole variable domain SQTIHQWPATLVQPVGSPLSLECTVEGTSNPNLYWYRQAAGRGLQLLFYSVGIGQISSEVPQNLSASRPQDRQFILSSKKLLLSDSGFYLCAWSTGLINYGYTFGSGTRLTVV.

This clonotype appeared many times. The J gene is TRBJ1-3, the V gene TRBV12-3 or TRBV12-4; no definite D call. V was cut by 4 bases and J by 0 bases, with 22 bases left in between. The CDR3 sequence is 19 residues long. The CDR3 nucleotides are TGTGCCAGCAGTTCCCCGGGAGACCAAGGTCCTAGCTCTGGAAACACCATATATTTT. The encoded protein is CASSSPGDQGPSSGNTIYF.

This clonotype appeared many times. V and J are TRBV6-1 and TRBJ1-2; no clear D. Germline CDR1 reads MNHNS; CDR2 reads SASEGT. The V gene lost 5 bases and the J gene lost 3 bases, with 10 bases spanning the gap. This CDR3 has 13 residues. The CDR3: CASSPLGHYGYTF. As DNA, the CDR3 is TGTGCCAGCAGTCCCTTAGGACACTATGGCTACACCTTC.

The chain couples TRBV14 to TRBJ2-2; 10 bases fit TRBD2. Unmatched junction bases numbered 6, after V lost 3 bases and J lost 2 bases. Germline CDR1 reads SGHDN; CDR2 reads FVKESK. The CDR3 covers 17 residues. In nucleotides, the CDR3 is TGTGCCAGCAGCCATTCTTGGACTAGCGGTAACACCGGGGAGCTGTTTTTT. Its protein product is CASSHSWTSGNTGELFF.

At least ten counts were recorded for this clonotype. This chain links TRBV9 with TRBJ2-3; D is unclear. Germline-derived CDR1 and CDR2 are SGDLS and YYNGEE. Trimming pared 6 bases from V and 2 bases from J, leaving 1 base between. The CDR3 extends over 10 amino acids. CDR3 loop: CASNTDTQYF. In nucleotides, the CDR3 is TGTGCCAGCAACACAGATACGCAGTATTTT.

This clonotype has ten or more counts. In DNA form, the CDR3 reads TGCAGTGCTAGAGTGGTAGCGGGGCAAGAGACCCAGTACTTC. Translating it yields CSARVVAGQETQYF. V and J are TRBV20-1 and TRBJ2-5; 8 nucleotides match TRBD2. CDR3 length: 14 residues. From germline, CDR1 is DFQATT and CDR2 SNEGSKA (reference sequence). V was clipped by 1 base and J by 2 bases; unmatched bases: 3.

This clonotype appeared many times. This chain uses TRBV20-1 with TRBJ2-7; D gene unclear. CDR3 size: 14 residues. Trimming stripped 0 bases from V and 1 base from J, with 10 bases between. Germline V gene data show CDR1 as DFQATT and CDR2 as SNEGSKA (reference sequence). For the CDR3, the DNA is TGCAGTGCTAGAGATATGACCCTTTCCTACGAGCAGTACTTC. Its protein is CSARDMTLSYEQYF.

A word on this clonotype: This clone may be a read error of a much larger clone one base away. The rearrangement links TRBV12-3 or TRBV12-4 to TRBJ2-1, with unresolved D. CDR3 length equals 11 residues. In nucleotides, the CDR3 is TGTACCAGCAGTTTAGTAGCTGAGCAGTTCTTC. Its protein is CTSSLVAEQFF.